This TCR beta chain was sequenced during a study of response to subunit inactivated influenza vaccine. TCRdb reprocessed the RT-PCR reads via MiXCR and lists one record per CDR3 protein. The table lists 560,000 or so distinct CDR3 sequences, about 7.6% of them singletons. This clonotype occurred many times. Its antigen is not known. Study results and limitations: Few additional T cells are recruited per seasonal influenza vaccination, authors suggested.

This CDR3 contains 14 residues. V was clipped by 5 bases and J by 5 bases; unmatched bases: 2. This sequence originates from a man aged 50-75 years who received an inactivated influenza vaccine. The material was PBMCs from blood, obtained around 25 months after vaccination. The J gene is TRBJ2-1, the V gene TRBV12-3 or TRBV12-4, with 11 bases lining up with TRBD2. The CDR3 spells CASSPLAGDNEQFF. In nucleotides, the CDR3 is TGTGCCAGCAGTCCACTAGCGGGGGACAATGAGCAGTTCTTC.